A selection of T cell receptor beta chains follows, all from one sample in a study of cytomegalovirus exposure and HLA in healthy donors. TCRdb's table, derived via immunoSEQ multiplex PCR, lists solely in-frame clones and lacks some. The sample includes 90,000 to 150,000 clones, around 86% of them seen just once. Sequencing was done on a sample of PBMCs. The receptors were gathered from a woman aged 40 to 49 in good health and CMV-seronegative. Both conserved end residues are part of each CDR3. A D gene is named only where the DNA matches it firmly. For some rows the clone size is stated as once, few or many, or as a class when expanded; others skip it.

J gene | V gene | D gene | clone size | CDR3 protein | CDR3 DNA
TRBJ1-2 | TRBV6-5 | NA | few | CASSITSRGLGGYTF | TGTGCCAGCAGTATCACGAGCAGGGGATTGGGTGGCTACACCTTC
TRBJ1-6 | TRBV27 | NA | NA | CASSDTGGKLPLHF | TGTGCCAGCAGTGATACGGGGGGGAAGTTACCCCTCCACTTT
TRBJ2-1 | TRBV5-4 | TRBD1 | NA | CASSLGQGSYNEQFF | TGTGCCAGCAGCTTGGGACAGGGCTCCTACAATGAGCAGTTCTTC
TRBJ2-3 | TRBV7-3 | TRBD1 | NA | CASSLGTGGSDTQYF | TGTGCCAGCAGCTTAGGGACAGGGGGATCAGATACGCAGTATTTT
TRBJ2-7 | TRBV10-1 | NA | NA | CASSGQDSYEQYF | TGCGCCAGCAGTGGTCAGGACTCCTACGAGCAGTACTTC
TRBJ1-2 | TRBV10-3 | NA | NA | CAISEVGGPNYGYTF | TGTGCCATCAGTGAGGTAGGAGGTCCGAACTATGGCTACACCTTC
TRBJ2-3 | TRBV19 | TRBD1 | NA | CASSGEQGGRDTQYF | TGTGCCAGTAGTGGAGAACAGGGGGGTAGGGATACGCAGTATTTT
TRBJ1-5 | TRBV5-1 | NA | few | CASSLEGGSNQPQHF | TGCGCCAGCAGCTTGGAAGGGGGAAGCAATCAGCCCCAGCATTTT
TRBJ2-7 | TRBV9 | TRBD2 | NA | CASSAGLAGGPYEQYF | TGTGCCAGCAGCGCCGGACTAGCGGGGGGCCCCTACGAGCAGTACTTC
TRBJ1-3 | TRBV4-2 | TRBD1 | NA | CASSQGQGSGNTIYF | TGTGCCAGCAGCCAAGGACAGGGATCTGGAAACACCATATATTTT
TRBJ2-3 | TRBV11-2 | TRBD1 | NA | CASSLRQGGTDTQYF | TGTGCCAGCAGCTTACGACAGGGCGGCACAGATACGCAGTATTTT
TRBJ2-4 | TRBV4-3 | TRBD2 | NA | CASSQASGSRNIQYF | TGCGCCAGCAGCCAAGCTAGCGGGAGTCGGAACATTCAGTACTTC
TRBJ2-1 | TRBV5-1 | TRBD1 | NA | CASSLGTGLYNEQFF | TGCGCCAGCAGCTTAGGGACAGGGCTATACAATGAGCAGTTCTTC
TRBJ1-6 | TRBV5-1 | TRBD1 | NA | CASKTGSNSPLHF | TGCGCCAGCAAGACAGGGAGTAATTCACCCCTCCACTTT
TRBJ2-3 | TRBV29-1 | TRBD2 | NA | CSVEGLAGSTDTQYF | TGCAGCGTTGAGGGACTAGCGGGGAGCACAGATACGCAGTATTTT
TRBJ2-7 | TRBV29-1 | TRBD2 | few | CSANGVAGGEQYF | TGCAGCGCCAACGGAGTAGCGGGGGGCGAGCAGTACTTC
TRBJ1-6 | TRBV7-8 | TRBD1 | once | CASSPPTGGDSPLHF | TGTGCCAGCAGCCCGCCGACAGGGGGTGATTCACCCCTCCACTTT
TRBJ1-1 | TRBV7-2 | NA | few | CASSFVNTEAFF | TGTGCCAGCAGCTTCGTGAACACTGAAGCTTTCTTT
TRBJ2-1 | TRBV12-2 | NA | NA | CASRSGTEGLAGPISYNEQFF | TGTGCAAGTCGCTCAGGCACAGAGGGACTAGCGGGCCCAATCTCCTACAATGAGCAGTTCTTC
TRBJ2-3 | TRBV9 | TRBD2 | NA | CASSVTSEGSTDTQYF | TGTGCCAGCAGCGTTACTAGCGAGGGTAGCACAGATACGCAGTATTTT
TRBJ2-2 | TRBV29-1 | TRBD1 | NA | CSVSQGGGTGELFF | TGCAGCGTTAGTCAAGGGGGCGGGACCGGGGAGCTGTTTTTT
TRBJ1-2 | TRBV18 | NA | NA | CASSTRGREDNGYTF | TGTGCCAGCTCGACACGGGGCAGGGAGGACAATGGCTACACCTTC